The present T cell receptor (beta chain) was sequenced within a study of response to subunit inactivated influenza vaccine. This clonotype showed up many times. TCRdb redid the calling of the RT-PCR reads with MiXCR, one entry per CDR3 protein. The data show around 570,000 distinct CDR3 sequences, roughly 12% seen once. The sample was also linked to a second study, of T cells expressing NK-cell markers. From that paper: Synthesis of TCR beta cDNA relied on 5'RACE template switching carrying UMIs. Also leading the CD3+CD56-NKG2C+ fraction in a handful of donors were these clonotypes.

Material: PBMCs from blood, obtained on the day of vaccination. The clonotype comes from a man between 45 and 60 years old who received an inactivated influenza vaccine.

The CDR3 reads CASGRWAGELFF. The DNA for the CDR3 is TGTGCCAGCGGTCGGTGGGCCGGGGAGCTGTTTTTT. This chain connects TRBV6-2 or TRBV6-3 to TRBJ2-2; D unclear. CDR1 is MNHEY, CDR2 SVGEGT, per germline. Trimming cost V 8 bases and J 6 bases, with 10 bases left between them. CDR3 length: 12 residues.